This T cell receptor (beta chain) was recovered during a study of glioma-infiltrating T cells after dendritic cell vaccination. Study-wide context: Autologous tumor lysate-pulsed dendritic cell vaccination was given between the early 2000s and the early 2010s. Study conclusions and caveats: Few patients contributed both blood and tumor specimens.

Time point here: after dendritic cell vaccination, including at tumor progression/relapse. Germline CDR1 and CDR2: SEHNR and FQNEAQ (reference sequence). This CDR3 region has 15 residues. The V end was cut by 10 bases, the J end by 2 bases, with 20 bases between. This clone was found once. Antigen: not known. Input was 2 ug genomic DNA, or all available if less. Sequencing was performed with immunoSEQ multiplex PCR; in TCRdb, only in-frame clones are kept and a portion is missing. Of about 50,000 clones listed, approximately 91% are singletons. The TCR sequence derives from a human donor with glioblastoma. This sequence joins TRBV7-9 and TRBJ2-5, with a tentative D call TRBD2 (6 bases). Sequencing was performed on blood, taken after dendritic cell vaccination. CDR3 region: CATRPDYKGQETQYF. In nucleotides, the CDR3 is TGTGCCACCCGGCCGGACTACAAGGGGCAAGAGACCCAGTACTTC.